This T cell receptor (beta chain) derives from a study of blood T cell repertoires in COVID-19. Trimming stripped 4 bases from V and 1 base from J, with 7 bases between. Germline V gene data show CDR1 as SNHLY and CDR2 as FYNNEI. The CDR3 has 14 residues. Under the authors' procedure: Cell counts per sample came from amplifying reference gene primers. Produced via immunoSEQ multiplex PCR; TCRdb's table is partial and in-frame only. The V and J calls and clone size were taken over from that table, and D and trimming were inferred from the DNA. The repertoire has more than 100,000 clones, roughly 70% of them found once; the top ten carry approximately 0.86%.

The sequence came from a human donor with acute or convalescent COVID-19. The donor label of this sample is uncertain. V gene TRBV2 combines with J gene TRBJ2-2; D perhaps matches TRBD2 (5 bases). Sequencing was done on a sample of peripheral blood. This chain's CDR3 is CASSVGLNTGELFF. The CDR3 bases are TGTGCCAGCAGTGTTGGACTGAACACCGGGGAGCTGTTTTTT. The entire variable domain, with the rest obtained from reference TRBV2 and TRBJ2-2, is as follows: EPEVTQTPSHQVTQMGQEVILRCVPISNHLYFYWYRQILGQKVEFLVSFYNNEISEKSEIFDDQFSVERPDGSNFTLKIRSTKLEDSAMYFCASSVGLNTGELFFGEGSRLTVL.